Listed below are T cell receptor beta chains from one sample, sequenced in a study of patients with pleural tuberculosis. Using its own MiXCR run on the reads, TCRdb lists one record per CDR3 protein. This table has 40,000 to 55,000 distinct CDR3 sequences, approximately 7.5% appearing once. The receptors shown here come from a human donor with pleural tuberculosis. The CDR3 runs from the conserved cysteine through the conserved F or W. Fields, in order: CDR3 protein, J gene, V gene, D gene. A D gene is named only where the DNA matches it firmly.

CSARDRHLGNQPQHF	TRBJ1-5	TRBV20-1	NA
CSARDRAGRLNTEAFF	TRBJ1-1	TRBV20-1	NA
CASSQGREGGTDTQYF	TRBJ2-3	TRBV4-1	NA
CASRSGTGGTEQYF	TRBJ2-7	TRBV28	TRBD1
CASSLGLVLTDTQYF	TRBJ2-3	TRBV5-1	TRBD2
CASRLSGEQFF	TRBJ2-1	TRBV3-1	NA
CASSSDAEFFQETQYF	TRBJ2-5	TRBV7-1	NA
CSGTGGDTEAFF	TRBJ1-1	TRBV29-1	TRBD1
CASSRRQGSNYGYTF	TRBJ1-2	TRBV12-3/TRBV12-4	TRBD1
CASSLIAGLRTDTQYF	TRBJ2-3	TRBV4-2	TRBD2
CASSVGFVGYTF	TRBJ1-2	TRBV28	NA
CAWRPLGRTYNEQFF	TRBJ2-1	TRBV30	NA
CATSDFSSSYNEQFF	TRBJ2-1	TRBV24-1	NA
CASSSNRGQGNQPQHF	TRBJ1-5	TRBV28	TRBD1
CASSYGGGGEQYF	TRBJ2-7	TRBV6-5	NA
CAISGSPSSYEQYF	TRBJ2-7	TRBV10-3	NA
CASSLAGGQTEAFF	TRBJ1-1	TRBV5-4	NA
CASSLQSSGYNEQFF	TRBJ2-1	TRBV11-2	TRBD2
CATRTGYNEQFF	TRBJ2-1	TRBV6-2/TRBV6-3	TRBD1
CASSMGQFSGNTIYF	TRBJ1-3	TRBV27	TRBD1
CASSLWQGHQPQHF	TRBJ1-5	TRBV28	NA
CASSLIYSGADTQYF	TRBJ2-3	TRBV11-2	NA
CSASAPLTFSYEQYF	TRBJ2-7	TRBV20-1	NA
CASSFSAHNEQFF	TRBJ2-1	TRBV27	NA
CASRPHGTGSQPQHF	TRBJ1-5	TRBV19	TRBD1
CASSSARTDTQYF	TRBJ2-3	TRBV28	NA
CASSNAGVAGANVLTF	TRBJ2-6	TRBV6-2/TRBV6-3	NA
CASSLWDRGNTEAFF	TRBJ1-1	TRBV5-1	TRBD1
CASSQESRLQETQYF	TRBJ2-5	TRBV4-1	NA
CASSDTMTRNTEAFF	TRBJ1-1	TRBV11-2	NA
CASSYGSPYTGNTIYF	TRBJ1-3	TRBV6-2/TRBV6-3	NA
CATSEGADTQYF	TRBJ2-3	TRBV19	NA
CASSLDSPTDTQYF	TRBJ2-3	TRBV5-1	NA
CASSLVPGRGNQPQHF	TRBJ1-5	TRBV12-3/TRBV12-4	NA
CASSVFPHEKLFF	TRBJ1-4	TRBV3-1	NA
CASSLEPAGEKLFF	TRBJ1-4	TRBV12-3/TRBV12-4	NA